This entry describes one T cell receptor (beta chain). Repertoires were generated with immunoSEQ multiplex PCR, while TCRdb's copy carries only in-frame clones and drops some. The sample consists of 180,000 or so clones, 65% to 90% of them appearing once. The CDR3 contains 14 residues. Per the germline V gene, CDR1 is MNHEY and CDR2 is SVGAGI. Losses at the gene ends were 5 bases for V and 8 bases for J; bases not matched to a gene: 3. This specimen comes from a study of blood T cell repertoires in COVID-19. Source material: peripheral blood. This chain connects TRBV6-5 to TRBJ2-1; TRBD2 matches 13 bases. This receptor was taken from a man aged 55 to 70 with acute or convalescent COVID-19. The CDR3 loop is CASSTSGGDDEQFF. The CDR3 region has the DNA TGTGCCAGCAGTACTAGCGGGGGGGACGATGAGCAGTTCTTC.